This T cell receptor (beta chain) emerged from a study of T cell repertoires in cytomegalovirus infection. The CDR3 extends over 13 amino acids. Germline CDR1 MNHNS, CDR2 SASEGT. V was pared by 10 bases and J by 6 bases, with 13 bases between. This clonotype was counted between two and nine times. Its target is not known. In TCRdb, the reads were re-called with MiXCR into one record per CDR3 protein. The sample holds some 440,000 distinct CDR3 sequences; about 33% are singletons and the top ten take 12% to 15%. General study findings and limits: HLA-C-restricted CMV-specific TCR beta clonotypes were dominant in the ex vivo response.

What was sequenced was PBMCs. This clonotype originated in a human donor in good health (CMV status not recorded). Some clones in this sample may be carry-over from other donors' samples. The chain links TRBV6-1 to TRBJ1-6; a weak D match, TRBD1 (6 bases). This chain's CDR3 is CATAGEANSPLHF. The CDR3 DNA is TGTGCCACAGCAGGGGAGGCTAATTCACCCCTCCACTTT.